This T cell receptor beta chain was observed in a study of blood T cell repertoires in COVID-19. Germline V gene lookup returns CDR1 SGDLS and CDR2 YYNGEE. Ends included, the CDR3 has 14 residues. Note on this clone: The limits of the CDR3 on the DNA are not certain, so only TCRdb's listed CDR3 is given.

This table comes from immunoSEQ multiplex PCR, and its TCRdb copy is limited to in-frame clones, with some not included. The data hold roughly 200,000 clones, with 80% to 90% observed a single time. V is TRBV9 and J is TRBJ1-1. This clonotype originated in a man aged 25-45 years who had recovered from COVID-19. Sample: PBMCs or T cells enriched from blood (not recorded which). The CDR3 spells CASSVAFGAPRLFF.